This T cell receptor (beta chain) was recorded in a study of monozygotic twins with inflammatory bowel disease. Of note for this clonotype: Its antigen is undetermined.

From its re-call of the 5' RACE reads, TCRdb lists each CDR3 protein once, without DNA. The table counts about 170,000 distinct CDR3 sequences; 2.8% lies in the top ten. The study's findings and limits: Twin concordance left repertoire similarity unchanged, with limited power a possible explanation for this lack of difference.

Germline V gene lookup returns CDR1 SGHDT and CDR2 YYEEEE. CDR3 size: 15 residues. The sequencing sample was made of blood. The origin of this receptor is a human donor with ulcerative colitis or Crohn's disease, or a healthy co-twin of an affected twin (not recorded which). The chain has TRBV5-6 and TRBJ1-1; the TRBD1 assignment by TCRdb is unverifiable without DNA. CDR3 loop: CASSPIRGGGTEAFF.